This paragraph reports one T cell receptor (beta chain). This sample stems from a study of blood T cell repertoires in COVID-19. As for the study in general: Acute and convalescent COVID-19 specimens originated in the United States, Italy and Spain. T cells, B-cell-depleted T cells, or PBMCs supplied cDNA or gDNA.

Unmatched junction bases numbered 10, after V lost 0 bases and J lost 0 bases. This CDR3 is built from 19 residues. Germline loops: CDR1 SGDLS, CDR2 YYNGEE. Authors' data handling: Using reference gene primer amplification, nucleated cell counts were estimated. This table comes from immunoSEQ multiplex PCR, and its TCRdb copy is limited to in-frame clones, with some not included. V and J calls and clone size are as listed in that table; D and trimming were resolved from the DNA. The sample contains some 90,000 clones, roughly 89% of which appear only once. Sequencing used peripheral blood. V and J are TRBV9 and TRBJ2-1; 9 bases map to TRBD2. This clonotype originated in a woman of 80 years or more with active COVID-19. The CDR3 reads CASSVGASGTSRSYNEQFF. For the CDR3, the DNA is TGTGCCAGCAGCGTAGGGGCTAGCGGGACCTCCCGCTCCTACAATGAGCAGTTCTTC. The variable domain in full, with the rest retrieved from reference TRBV9 and TRBJ2-1, is DSGVTQTPKHLITATGQRVTLRCSPRSGDLSVYWYQQSLDQGLQFLIQYYNGEERAKGNILERFSAQQFPDLHSELNLSSLELGDSALYFCASSVGASGTSRSYNEQFFGPGTRLTVL.